This T cell receptor beta chain comes out of a study of cytomegalovirus exposure and HLA in healthy donors (dated by TCRdb to the late 2010s). Looking at the study overall: According to an earlier analysis of 550 to 700 of the donors, 200 million or so T cells yielded some 120 million unique TCR beta sequences and more than 250 Gb of sequence data. Approximately 300 gigabases of sequencing data and around 85 million unique TCR sequences made up an early release that covered over 550 HLA-typed donors. The genetic ancestry cluster associated with self-reported Caucasian donors included about 84% of the roughly 400 genotyped donors. The aim of the study was to test whether cataloging public T cell receptors could identify signatures of past pathogen exposure. The study used immunosequencing to profile the T cell repertoires of 670 or so subjects and linked those repertoires to cytomegalovirus serostatus. Along with the roughly 670-subject first cohort, a separate validation cohort of over a hundred different subjects was used. To predict cytomegalovirus infection status, the study brought together high-throughput TCR immunosequencing, statistical association of individual TCRs with disease status, and machine learning. A later analysis re-analyzed previously published TCR beta repertoires from approximately 700 donors and added high-resolution HLA genotyping to study TCR occurrence patterns. The later analysis used no new phenotypic data to find candidate immune exposures, relying instead on TCR beta sequences and their occurrence across donors. An earlier analysis of fewer than 700 of the donors applied high-throughput TCR beta sequencing to assess whether each TCR beta V gene segment acted as functional or pseudogenic. Alongside the repertoire data, information on donor age, sex, ethnicity and CMV serostatus was compiled. Genome-wide SNP genotypes for about 55% of the 666 donors were used in a later genetic analysis, which treated that subset as a discovery cohort. All discovery cohort repertoires had been generated using a single sequencing platform. Class I and class II HLA loci were covered by the typing at four-digit resolution. The number of donors typed differed by locus, with about 629-630 for A, B, C, DRB1 and DQB1, around 520 for DQA1, 600 to 610 for DPA1, and around 460 for DPB1. Five DR-DQ haplotypes were treated as single units for association and clustering because of strong linkage in the cohort. On average, approximately 250,000 unique TCR beta nucleotide sequences were sequenced per donor among a few hundred genotyped donors of the cohort, with 15% to 20% of those sequences being non-productive. On the study overall, not on this receptor specifically: In a later genetic analysis, a missense DCLRE1C variant was associated with V-gene and J-gene trimming of TCR beta chains, and the association was replicated in an independent cohort. Some IMGT-functional V segments, including TRBV6-2 and TRBV6-3, could not be distinguished by the 87-base-pair reads and were therefore excluded. This cohort had only TCR beta chains sequenced, and the lack of alpha or paired-chain data limited which features could be detected. A later analysis reported that several top co-occurrence clusters appeared linked to parvovirus B19, influenza, CMV and Epstein-Barr virus. Correlated functional status among segregating V segments might be attributable to linkage disequilibrium, but an unknown experimental factor could not be ruled out. A group of highly shared sequence variants was considered likely to be a technical artifact of the sequencing pipeline. Cytomegalovirus status was reported to be diagnosed by the classifier with high specificity and sensitivity in both the original and validation cohorts. The presence/absence analyses assumed that sequencing depth was roughly uniform across donors, and that assumption may not be true. In a later analysis, the rate of TCR association differed among HLA loci, with DRB1 alleles having the most associated TCRs and HLA-C alleles having the fewest. In a later genetic analysis, fewer N-insertions in productive TCRs were reported among donors in an Asian-associated ancestry cluster than the roughly 670-donor mean. A further reported finding was that TCR beta sequences accurately predicted the HLA-A and HLA-B alleles for most subjects in the first cohort. While some public TCRs were present in many individuals, most TCR sequences turned up only very rarely across donors. Over 15 rarely observed V segments, including chromosome 9 orphons, were excluded from the earlier analysis of a few hundred of the donors because counts were too low. The authors suggested that the approach could potentially be extended to other disease states and immunological phenotypes. According to a later analysis, most CMV-associated TCR beta chains appeared to be HLA-restricted, and the HLA associations seemed to be driven largely by CMV exposure. Strong co-occurrence of HLA alleles, especially DR and DQ, made assigning TCR associations to individual alleles difficult. The only immune exposure information available for the cohort was CMV serostatus. HLA typing was unavailable for some donors at each locus, so association tests used only the typed subset. A total of roughly 160 TCR beta chains were listed by the study as associated with cytomegalovirus. A few of the identified cytomegalovirus-associated TCR beta chains were confirmed in vitro to be specific for cytomegalovirus antigens. In an earlier analysis of some 640 of the donors, most TCR beta V segments were observed in productive rearrangements about 90% or about 30% of the time, broadly matching IMGT annotations. In a later analysis, HLA-associated TCR beta chains were found to be more clonally expanded and to have lower generation probabilities than equally common non-associated chains. At a false discovery rate of 0.05, a later analysis linked 16,951 TCR beta sequences to specific HLA alleles.

V and J are trimmed by 6 bases and 4 bases, and the gene matches miss 5 bases of the junction. Reading the germline V gene gives CDR1 SNHLY and CDR2 FYNNEI. Counted from cysteine to phenylalanine, this CDR3 has 13 amino acids. Of all the DNA, just the CDR3 is kept, 39 bases in frame from base 1. The library came from the immunoSEQ multiplex PCR assay. For the multiplex PCR, a mixture combining 60 forward primers for TCR Vbeta segments and 13 reverse primers for TCR Jbeta segments was used. The CDR3 region of rearranged TCR beta genes was amplified from genomic DNA with a multiplex PCR assay. Amplified TCR beta libraries were sequenced as 87-base-pair reads on the Illumina HiSeq System. Per the source publication's procedure: A later analysis counted about 82 million unique TCR beta chains across the 670 or so repertoires, and 9.5 million to 11 million of these chains were shared by at least two donors. Raw reads were error-corrected and collapsed into unique sequences with a nearest-neighbor algorithm that merged closely related sequences to remove PCR and sequencing errors. To assign V, D and J gene segments, CDR3 sequences were aligned to IMGT reference sequences. Each retained sequence needed at least a six-nucleotide match to both a V gene segment and a J gene segment. Rearrangements were called productive when the CDR3 lacked stop codons and stayed in frame with V and J; all others were non-productive. Following IMGT convention, CDR3 was defined as the stretch from the second conserved V-encoded cysteine up to the conserved J-encoded phenylalanine. Sequences without an unambiguous match to a single V gene segment were excluded from the earlier analysis of several hundred of the donors. In an earlier analysis of several hundred of the donors, V segments were called functional above 56.7% productive rearrangements and were called segregating when the between-donor standard deviation exceeded 5%. A statistical classification framework was built for diagnosing cytomegalovirus status from the catalog of TCR beta chain sequences. V and J gene assignment, in a later analysis, came from comparing TCR nucleotide sequences with IMGT/GENE-DB human TR gene sequences. A later analysis assigned CDR3 sequences and most-parsimonious VDJ recombination scenarios with the TCRdist pipeline. In a later analysis, each TCR beta chain was defined by its CDR3 amino acid sequence together with its V-gene family, and reads without a unique V-gene family were excluded. A later analysis removed 592 highly shared, low-generation-probability nucleotide sequences to deal with suspected cross-contamination and a sequencing artifact. For each public chain, a later analysis derived a clonal expansion index from normalized ranks of inferred template counts within each repertoire. Generation probabilities in a later analysis came from a VDJ recombination model fitted to out-of-frame rearrangements, and those results were checked against IGoR. In a later analysis, TCR-TCR, TCR-HLA and TCR-CMV co-occurrence was scored with hypergeometric tests, and a repertoire-size bias correction was applied to TCR pairs. False discovery rates were estimated in a later analysis by permuting HLA or CMV assignments 20 times. In a later analysis, co-occurring TCRs were grouped using DBSCAN, and TCRdist sequence similarity was added for clustering within HLA-allele-positive subsets. Repertoires with fewer than 30,000 or more than 120,000 public chains, plus five repertoires with anomalous nucleotide sharing, were excluded from co-occurrence clustering. In TCRdb, the immuneACCESS table is reduced to in-frame sequences with V and J assigned. These tables do not hold every clone; where another copy was compared, an unresolved V gene accounts for under half, and the others remain unexplained. The D gene and trimming were derived from the DNA, and the V and J assignments and clone size from that table. This sample comprises 100,000 to 150,000 clones, about 73% of them detected only once. Less than 5% of the sample lies in the top ten.

The cohort was made up of approximately 700 healthy bone marrow donors. At the time of sampling, every cohort member was nominally healthy, though immune exposures that went unrecorded were likely present. The donor tested CMV seropositive and was one of the 289 seropositive cohort members. Every donor gave a peripheral blood sample, and the peripheral blood mononuclear cells from that sample were used for TCR beta sequencing. Genomic DNA extraction from the blood cell samples was performed with the Qiagen DNeasy Blood Extraction Kit. On this clone itself: Its antigen specificity is not known. No base-level quality is on record; no much larger clone is a single base apart.

The sequencing input was PBMCs. The receptor comes from a woman between 50 and 59 years old in good health and CMV-seropositive. The chain is encoded by TRBV2 joined to TRBJ2-5; TRBD1 agrees with 7 junctional bases. This receptor carries the CDR3 CASSGQAAETQYF. The DNA sequence is as follows: TGTGCCAGCAGCGGACAGGCGGCAGAGACCCAGTACTTC.